Given below is one TCR beta chain in context. Its antigen is not known. This CDR3 spans 14 amino acids. The germline CDR1 and CDR2 sequences are SGHRS and YFSETQ. Trimming left V 5 bases short and J 0 bases short, with 8 bases between. This record belongs to a study of blood T cells in healthy people across ages. Findings and limits, study-wide: Compared with aged donors, long-lived donors showed fewer expanded clones, suggesting selection. Not knowing donor CMV status may have confounded expanded clonotype changes.

A second about 7 to 12 cycle PCR used barcoded and J-beta primers. Each cDNA molecule carried a tag from a template-switch adaptor that contained 12 random nucleotides. In TCRdb, the 5' RACE reads were re-called with MiXCR into one record per CDR3 protein. The profile shows fewer than 2,000,000 distinct CDR3 sequences, around 35% of them singletons. This receptor was identified in a young woman in good health. The genes are TRBV5-1 and TRBJ1-4, with D hard to call. The specimen was blood. CDR3 region: CASSQISTNEKLFF. CDR3 bases: TGCGCCAGCAGTCAAATTTCAACTAATGAAAAACTGTTTTTT.